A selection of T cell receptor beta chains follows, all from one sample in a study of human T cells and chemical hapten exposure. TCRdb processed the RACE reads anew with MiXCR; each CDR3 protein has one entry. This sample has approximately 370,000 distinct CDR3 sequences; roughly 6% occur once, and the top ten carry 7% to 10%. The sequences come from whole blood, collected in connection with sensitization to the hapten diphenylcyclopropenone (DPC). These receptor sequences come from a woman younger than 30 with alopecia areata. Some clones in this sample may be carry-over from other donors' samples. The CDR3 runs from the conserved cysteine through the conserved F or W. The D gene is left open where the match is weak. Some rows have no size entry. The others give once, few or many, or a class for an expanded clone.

TGTGCCAGCAGCTCTACTCTGGACAGCATCTTGGCTAGCTATGGCTACACCTTC,CASSSTLDSILASYGYTF,TRBJ1-2,.,TRBV7-9,.
TGTGCCAGCAGTACCGGACTAGCGGGGGGCGACGAGCAGTACTTC,CASSTGLAGGDEQYF,TRBJ2-7,many,TRBV6-6,TRBD2
TGTGCCAGCAGCGTAGGTGGTTTTTCTGGAAACACCATATATTTT,CASSVGGFSGNTIYF,TRBJ1-3,many,TRBV9,.
TGTGCCACCAGCGGAAGAGGGGGCGAAGAGACCCAGTACTTC,CATSGRGGEETQYF,TRBJ2-5,many,TRBV15,TRBD1
TGTGCCATCAGGGCAGGGGGCGATGAGCAGTTCTTC,CAIRAGGDEQFF,TRBJ2-1,many,TRBV10-3,TRBD1
TGTGCCAGCAGCACAGGGACTAGTTCTGTTTACACAGATACGCAGTATTTT,CASSTGTSSVYTDTQYF,TRBJ2-3,few,TRBV7-8,TRBD2
TGTGCCAGCAGTGGTTGGACTAGCGGGGGGATCTCCTACGAGCAGTACTTC,CASSGWTSGGISYEQYF,TRBJ2-7,.,TRBV6-1,TRBD2
TGTGCCAGCAGCTTTTTAGTCCACACCGGGGAGCTGTTTTTT,CASSFLVHTGELFF,TRBJ2-2,.,TRBV7-9,.
TGTGCCAGCAGTGCCGGGACAGGGGTCACAGATACGCAGTATTTT,CASSAGTGVTDTQYF,TRBJ2-3,.,TRBV12-3/TRBV12-4,TRBD1
TGTGCCAGCAGCGTCGATCCAACTAGCGGGGGTAACAATGAGCAGTTCTTC,CASSVDPTSGGNNEQFF,TRBJ2-1,few,TRBV9,TRBD2
TGTGCCCCCAATTATGGTCAGCCCCAGCATTTT,CAPNYGQPQHF,TRBJ1-5,few,TRBV6-2/TRBV6-3,.
TGTGCCAGCAGTTACTCTGGCGACAGAACAAATGGCTACACCTTC,CASSYSGDRTNGYTF,TRBJ1-2,.,TRBV6-5,.
TGCAGTGCTAGCCCTGGGGACAGGGTTTTTGCTACGCAGTATTTT,CSASPGDRVFATQYF,TRBJ2-3,.,TRBV20-1,TRBD1
TGCGCCAGCAGCTTGGGGGACATTTATAGCAATCAGCCCCAGCATTTT,CASSLGDIYSNQPQHF,TRBJ1-5,few,TRBV5-1,.
TGTGCCAGCAGGACAGACTTGAACACTGAAGCTTTCTTT,CASRTDLNTEAFF,TRBJ1-1,few,TRBV12-3/TRBV12-4,.
TGTGCCAGCAGGCTTAGCGGGGTCTTAGATGAGCAGTTCTTC,CASRLSGVLDEQFF,TRBJ2-1,.,TRBV2,TRBD2
TGTGCCAGCAGCCGGACGGGGATTGGCGGGGAGCTGTTTTTT,CASSRTGIGGELFF,TRBJ2-2,many,TRBV7-9,.
TGTGCCATCAGTGGCCGGGACAGGACTGGCTACGAGCAGTACTTC,CAISGRDRTGYEQYF,TRBJ2-7,.,TRBV10-3,TRBD1
TGTGCCAGCAGTGAAAGACAGGGGGGAGGCACTGAAGCTTTCTTT,CASSERQGGGTEAFF,TRBJ1-1,.,TRBV2,TRBD1
TGTGCCAGCAACCCGGCGGGGAGAAATGAGCAGTTCTTC,CASNPAGRNEQFF,TRBJ2-1,many,TRBV28,.
TGTGCCAGCAGCCCCGGGGGGGCGGGACAGCCCCAGCATTTT,CASSPGGAGQPQHF,TRBJ1-5,many,TRBV6-5,.
TGTGCCAGCAGGAGGGGGACAGGGGCTCGGAGGGAGGAAAAACTGTTTTTT,CASRRGTGARREEKLFF,TRBJ1-4,few,TRBV6-5,TRBD1
TGTGCCAGCCTTCACCCAGGATTACCCCAAGAGACCCAGTACTTC,CASLHPGLPQETQYF,TRBJ2-5,few,TRBV12-3/TRBV12-4,.
TGCGCCAGCAGCCAAGTTGTAGGGCAATTGGGAGATACGCAGTATTTT,CASSQVVGQLGDTQYF,TRBJ2-3,.,TRBV4-3,.
TGTGCCAGCAGTGGGACTTTTCCCTCTGGCTACACCTTC,CASSGTFPSGYTF,TRBJ1-2,.,TRBV2,.
TGTGCCAGCAGCCGACAGCCGATACCCTACGAGCAGTACTTC,CASSRQPIPYEQYF,TRBJ2-7,many,TRBV7-9,.
TGCAGTGCTAGAGATCCACAGGGGCGCCAGCCCCAGCATTTT,CSARDPQGRQPQHF,TRBJ1-5,.,TRBV20-1,TRBD1
TGTGCCAGCAGCGTAGGACTAGGAGGCCACGAGCAGTACTTC,CASSVGLGGHEQYF,TRBJ2-7,.,TRBV9,.
TGCAGTGCAGAAACCGGGACAGGGCTTGCTAACTATGGCTACACCTTC,CSAETGTGLANYGYTF,TRBJ1-2,.,TRBV20-1,TRBD1